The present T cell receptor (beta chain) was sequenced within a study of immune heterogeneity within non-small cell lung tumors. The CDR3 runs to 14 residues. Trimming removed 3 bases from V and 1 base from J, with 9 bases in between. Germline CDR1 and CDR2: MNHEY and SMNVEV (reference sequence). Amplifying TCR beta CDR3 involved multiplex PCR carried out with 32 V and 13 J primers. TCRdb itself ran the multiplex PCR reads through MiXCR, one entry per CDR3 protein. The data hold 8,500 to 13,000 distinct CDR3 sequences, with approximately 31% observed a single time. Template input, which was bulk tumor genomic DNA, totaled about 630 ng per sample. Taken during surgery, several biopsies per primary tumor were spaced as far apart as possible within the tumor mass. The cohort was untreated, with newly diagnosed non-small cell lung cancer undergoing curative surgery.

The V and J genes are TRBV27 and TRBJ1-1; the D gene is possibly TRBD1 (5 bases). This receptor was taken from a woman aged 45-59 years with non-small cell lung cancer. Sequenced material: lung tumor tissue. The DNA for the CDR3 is TGTGCCAGCAGTTTCAGGGTTTGGAACACTGAAGCTTTCTTT. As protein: CASSFRVWNTEAFF.